The rows below give T cell receptor beta chains drawn from one sample of a study of shared clonotypes between healthy human individuals. Clones were read by immunoSEQ multiplex PCR, and TCRdb kept only the in-frame ones, dropping some. The repertoire has about 1,500,000 clones, roughly 96% of them found once; the top ten carry about 1.2%. The sequencing input was naive CD4+ T cells sorted from blood. The source of these receptors is a man aged 30 to 45 in good health. Each CDR3 is given with its conserved first and last residue. Each record gives: V gene, D gene, J gene, clone size, CDR3 protein, CDR3 DNA. The D gene is left open where the match is weak. Where a row states a size, it is once, few, many or the class of an expanded clone; other rows omit it.

>TRBV27|.|TRBJ1-5|.
CASTRLSGGGQPQHF
TGTGCCAGCACACGCCTGTCGGGAGGCGGTCAGCCCCAGCATTTT
>TRBV7-6|TRBD2|TRBJ2-1|.
CASSFTDPGTSNEQFF
TGTGCCAGCAGCTTCACCGACCCCGGGACTAGCAATGAGCAGTTCTTC
>TRBV6-1|TRBD2|TRBJ2-2|.
CASSGLAGGVGELFF
TGTGCCAGCAGTGGACTAGCGGGAGGTGTCGGGGAGCTGTTTTTT
>TRBV28|TRBD1|TRBJ1-2|.
CATTSGGTANYGYTF
TGTGCCACCACCTCAGGGGGCACCGCTAACTATGGCTACACCTTC
>TRBV6-5|.|TRBJ2-7|.
CASKHHGRTYF
TGTGCCAGCAAACACCACGGGCGCACCTACTTC
>TRBV4-3|TRBD2|TRBJ2-3|.
CASSLTSGNTDTQYF
TGCGCCAGCAGCCTTACTAGCGGGAACACAGATACGCAGTATTTT
>TRBV10-3|TRBD1|TRBJ2-7|.
CAISPGQGLSEQYF
TGTGCCATCAGTCCGGGACAGGGGTTGAGCGAGCAGTACTTC
>TRBV7-2|TRBD2|TRBJ2-3|.
CASSLGLASDTQYF
TGTGCCAGCAGCTTAGGACTAGCGTCAGATACGCAGTATTTT
>TRBV2|.|TRBJ1-5|.
CASRRGIMGNQPQHF
TGTGCCAGCAGACGGGGGATCATGGGCAATCAGCCCCAGCATTTT
>TRBV6-1|.|TRBJ2-1|once
CASLGKLSQFF
TGTGCCAGCCTAGGGAAGCTCTCTCAGTTCTTC
>TRBV10-3|.|TRBJ2-7|.
CAITGGYEQYF
TGTGCCATCACTGGGGGGTACGAGCAGTACTTC
>TRBV18|.|TRBJ2-3|.
CASSPRAVGPDTQYF
TGTGCCAGCTCACCACGAGCGGTGGGGCCAGATACGCAGTATTTT
>TRBV10-3|.|TRBJ2-7|.
CAISEAARGHEQYF
TGTGCCATCAGTGAGGCAGCGCGGGGCCACGAGCAGTACTTC
>TRBV28|TRBD1|TRBJ2-7|.
CASNRDRFYEQYF
TGTGCCAGCAACCGGGACAGGTTTTACGAGCAGTACTTC
>TRBV2|.|TRBJ2-5|.
CAKAYQETQYF
TGTGCCAAAGCGTACCAAGAGACCCAGTACTTC
>TRBV11-2|TRBD1|TRBJ1-3|.
CASSPRDRPGNTIYF
TGTGCCAGCAGCCCCCGGGACAGGCCTGGAAACACCATATATTTT
>TRBV6-1|.|TRBJ2-1|.
CASSGLRASSYNEQFF
TGTGCCAGCAGTGGACTGAGGGCCAGCTCCTACAATGAGCAGTTCTTC
>TRBV7-9|.|TRBJ2-7|.
CASSFSKGEQYF
TGTGCCAGCAGCTTCTCAAAGGGCGAGCAGTACTTC
>TRBV7-2|.|TRBJ2-1|.
CASSLLATSYNEQFF
TGTGCCAGCAGCTTGCTAGCGACCTCCTACAATGAGCAGTTCTTC
>TRBV18|.|TRBJ2-3|few
CASSPDTGWASDTQYF
TGTGCCAGCTCACCAGACACAGGGTGGGCGTCAGATACGCAGTATTTT
>TRBV19|TRBD1|TRBJ1-2|.
CASMRDRGPGYTF
TGTGCCAGTATGAGGGACAGGGGGCCTGGCTACACCTTC
>TRBV4-2|.|TRBJ2-5|.
CASSQKGNVQETQYF
TGTGCCAGCAGCCAAAAGGGGAATGTCCAAGAGACCCAGTACTTC
>TRBV7-3|.|TRBJ2-3|.
CASSLNGGSTDTQYF
TGTGCCAGCAGCTTAAATGGCGGTAGCACAGATACGCAGTATTTT
>TRBV18|TRBD1|TRBJ1-2|.
CASSPGTGPGYTF
TGTGCCAGCTCACCAGGGACAGGGCCCGGCTACACCTTC
>TRBV7-2|.|TRBJ1-5|.
CASSFRGQPQHF
TGTGCCAGCAGCTTCCGCGGTCAGCCCCAGCATTTT